The 26 T cell receptor beta chains given below trace back to one sample, sequenced in a study of relationships among human T cell subsets. The Th1 cells were the flow-through after CD25, CD56 and CD294 bead selections. Semiquantitative ARM-PCR amplified T cell receptor alpha and beta CDR3 regions from mRNA. Tagged nested gene-specific primers were used first, then communal superprimers amplified exponentially. TCRdb re-called the multiplex PCR reads with MiXCR, one entry per CDR3 protein. The repertoire holds 10,000 to 15,000 distinct CDR3 sequences, with around 69% as singletons. Sequencing input: CD4+ Th1 cells sorted from blood. These TCRs come from a man aged 35-49 years in good health.

This chain links TRBV29-1 with TRBJ2-2; tentatively, D is TRBD2 (6 bases). Germline V gene sequence: CDR1 SQVTM, CDR2 ANQGSEA. The V end was cut by 5 bases, the J end by 1 base, with 11 bases between. The CDR3 covers 14 residues. CDR3 loop: CSVSGTVNTGELFF. CDR3 nucleotide sequence: TGCAGCGTTTCCGGGACTGTGAACACCGGGGAGCTGTTTTTT.

This clonotype was observed a few times. One end of the junction is discordant with germline, which a read error may explain. V is TRBV20-1 and J is TRBJ2-5, with 7 bases aligning to TRBD2. The CDR3 consists of 14 residues. CDR1 is DFQATT and CDR2 is SNEGSKA in the germline V gene (reference sequence). The CDR3 nucleotides read TGCAGTGCTAGAGATCGGGGGGATGAAGAGACCCAGTGCTTC. Its translation: CSARDRGDEETQCF.

This clonotype was seen a handful of times. CDR3 nucleotides: TGTGCCAGCAGTCGAGGGGGCTTGGAGACCCAGTACTTC. It translates to CASSRGGLETQYF. The rearrangement links TRBV11-2 to TRBJ2-5; 7 bases agree with TRBD1. The CDR3 is made up of 13 amino acids. Germline loops: CDR1 SGHAT, CDR2 FQNNGV. The V and J ends lost 6 bases and 5 bases, in that order; junction bases with no gene match: 6.

Details on this clonotype: Mismatch with germline at one junction end may stem from a read error. The rearrangement links TRBV7-9 to TRBJ2-7; 9 bases map to TRBD2. The germline CDR1 and CDR2 sequences are SEHNR and FQNEAQ (reference sequence). The CDR3 spans 14 residues. CDR3 protein: CASSLAGQVYEQYF. CDR3 in DNA: TGTGCCAGCAGCCTAGCGGGACAAGTCTACGAGCAGTACTTC.

The chain has TRBV27 and TRBJ1-2; maybe TRBD1 (6 bases). V lost 2 bases and J lost 2, with 12 bases in between. The V gene's germline CDR1 is MNHEY and CDR2 SMNVEV (reference sequence). The CDR3 spans 15 residues. CDR3 bases: TGTGCCAGCAGTTTACGGGGGGGCAAAAACTATGGCTACACCTTC. This encodes CASSLRGGKNYGYTF.

The genes are TRBV11-2 and TRBJ1-1, with 11 bases that match TRBD1. CDR3 length equals 14 residues. V lost 5 bases, J lost 4 bases, and 3 bases stayed unmatched. Germline CDR1 is SGHAT and CDR2 is FQNNGV. CDR3 coding DNA: TGTGCCAGCAGCCCGGACAGGGGGCCCACTGAAGCTTTCTTT. It specifies CASSPDRGPTEAFF.

The rearrangement uses TRBV10-3 and TRBJ2-1; 12 bases are shared with TRBD2. V lost 4 bases, J lost 0 bases, and 4 bases stayed unmatched. The CDR3 is 17 amino acids. CDR1 is ENHRY and CDR2 is SYGVKD in the germline V gene. CDR3 in DNA: TGTGCCATCAGTGCCAGGACTAGCGGGGTCTCCTACAATGAGCAGTTCTTC. Translated: CAISARTSGVSYNEQFF.

A note on this clonotype: An end of the junction differs from the germline gene, which may be a read error. V usage is TRBV4-2 and J usage is TRBJ2-1, with D possibly matching TRBD1 (6 bases). The CDR3 consists of 16 residues. Germline V gene sequence: CDR1 LGHNA, CDR2 YNFKEQ. CDR3 sequence reads: CASSPRDTYMGNEQFF. In DNA form, the CDR3 reads TGCGCCAGCAGCCCCCGGGACACTTATATGGGCAATGAGCAGTTCTTC.

The V and J genes are TRBV29-1 and TRBJ2-3, with D maybe TRBD1 (5 bases). Germline CDR1 reads SQVTM; CDR2 reads ANQGSEA. The V gene lost 6 bases and the J gene lost 0 bases, with 7 bases spanning the gap. This CDR3 has 12 amino acids. The CDR3 region has the DNA TGCAGCGTCAGGGCTAGCACAGATACGCAGTATTTT. Amino acids: CSVRASTDTQYF.

The J gene is TRBJ2-1, the V gene TRBV27, with 7 bases aligning to TRBD1. CDR3 length equals 15 residues. CDR1 is MNHEY and CDR2 is SMNVEV in the germline V gene (reference sequence). Losses at the gene ends were 2 bases for V and 7 bases for J; bases not matched to a gene: 8. Written as DNA, the CDR3 is TGTGCCAGCAGTTTAAGGGCAGGGGGACGGAATGAGCAGTTCTTC. Its translation is CASSLRAGGRNEQFF.

The rearrangement uses TRBV11-3 and TRBJ2-1; 9 nucleotides match TRBD2. The J segment lost 3 bases and the V segment lost 1 base, leaving 4 bases of the junction unmatched. CDR1 and CDR2 (germline): SGHNT, YENEEA. This CDR3 region has 16 residues. The CDR3 DNA reads TGTGCCAGCAGCTTAGGTCAGCGGGAGGTCTACAATGAGCAGTTCTTC. It is translated as CASSLGQREVYNEQFF.

The chain carries TRBV30 and TRBJ2-3, with D tentatively TRBD1 (6 bases). V lost 0 bases and J 7 bases, leaving 11 bases between the germline ends. CDR1 is GTSNPN, CDR2 SVGIG, per germline (reference sequence). CDR3 length: 13 residues. In DNA, the CDR3 is TGTGCCTGGAGTGTACAACAGGGAAATACGCAGTATTTT. The encoded protein is CAWSVQQGNTQYF.

This clonotype was seen only a few times. The rearrangement uses TRBV7-9 and TRBJ1-2; 8 nucleotides align to TRBD1. CDR3 length: 14 amino acids. The junction had 7 bases not matched to a gene; V was cut back by 5 bases and J by 5 bases. Germline V gene data show CDR1 as SEHNR and CDR2 as FQNEAQ (reference sequence). The chain's CDR3 is CASSRSQGAYGYTF. Written as DNA, the CDR3 is TGTGCCAGCAGCCGAAGCCAGGGGGCATATGGCTACACCTTC. Combining the CDR3 with reference TRBV7-9 and TRBJ1-2 gives the whole variable domain DTGVSQNPRHKITKRGQNVTFRCDPISEHNRLYWYRQTLGQGPEFLTYFQNEAQLEKSRLLSDRFSAERPKGSFSTLEIQRTEQGDSAMYLCASSRSQGAYGYTFGSGTRLTVV.

This sequence joins TRBV5-6 and TRBJ2-1; D is uncertain. Between the trimmed V and J ends, which lost 2 bases and 6 bases, there was a span of 3 bases. Germline V CDR1 and CDR2: SGHDT, YYEEEE. The CDR3 is 11 amino acids. CDR3 protein: CASSFSNEQFF. CDR3 sequence (DNA): TGTGCCAGCAGCTTCAGCAATGAGCAGTTCTTC.

The chain has TRBV20-1 and TRBJ2-1, with TRBD2 matching over 11 bases. The CDR3 consists of 13 residues. V lost 5 bases and J lost 9; bases outside the gene matches: 6. From germline, CDR1 is DFQATT and CDR2 SNEGSKA (reference sequence). CDR3 loop: CSAGSGRALEQFF. The CDR3 DNA reads as TGCAGTGCTGGTAGCGGGAGGGCCCTTGAGCAGTTCTTC.

The chain couples TRBV5-1 to TRBJ1-1; 7 bases are a match to TRBD1. Germline-derived CDR1 and CDR2 are SGHRS and YFSETQ. Unmatched junction bases numbered 5, after V lost 2 bases and J lost 7 bases. This CDR3 comprises 13 residues. CDR3 nucleotide sequence: TGCGCCAGCAGCTTCCGGGACAGAAATGAAGCTTTCTTT. Protein sequence: CASSFRDRNEAFF.

This clonotype has just a few counts. This chain links TRBV11-2 with TRBJ2-3, with 9 bases matching TRBD2. This CDR3 comprises 15 residues. CDR1 SGHAT and CDR2 FQNNGV come from the germline V gene. V trimming: 5 bases; J trimming: 5 bases; junction bases outside the gene matches: 8. The CDR3 bases are TGTGCCAGCAGCCGTCATAGCGGGAGAGGAGATACGCAGTATTTT. Amino acid sequence: CASSRHSGRGDTQYF. The entire variable domain, with the rest obtained from reference TRBV11-2 and TRBJ2-3, is as follows: EAGVAQSPRYKIIEKRQSVAFWCNPISGHATLYWYQQILGQGPKLLIQFQNNGVVDDSQLPKDRFSAERLKGVDSTLKIQPAKLEDSAVYLCASSRHSGRGDTQYFGPGTRLTVL.

A few counts support this clonotype. The J gene is TRBJ2-3, the V gene TRBV2; 11 nucleotides align to TRBD2. The germline CDR1 and CDR2 sequences are SNHLY and FYNNEI. V lost 11 bases, J lost 3 bases, and 7 bases stayed unmatched. This CDR3 comprises 14 residues. The CDR3, as DNA: TGTGCCGGTTGCCGACTAGCGGGGACAGATACGCAGTATTTT. The encoded protein is CAGCRLAGTDTQYF.

The J gene is TRBJ1-2, the V gene TRBV28; D is uncertain. The CDR3 is 12 residues long. Trimming stripped 4 bases from V and 7 bases from J, with 10 bases between. Germline V gene sequence: CDR1 MDHEN, CDR2 SYDVKM. The CDR3 region is CASSSPTTGYTF. The CDR3 bases are TGTGCCAGCAGTTCACCGACAACTGGCTACACCTTC.

J is TRBJ2-3 and V is TRBV11-2; D unclear. In germline, CDR1 is SGHAT, CDR2 FQNNGV. The CDR3 totals 11 residues. V shed 5 bases and J shed 6 bases, with 6 bases lying between them. The CDR3 reads CASSQKDTQYF. DNA for the CDR3: TGTGCCAGCAGCCAGAAGGATACGCAGTATTTT.

This clonotype appeared a few times. The V call is TRBV11-2, the J call TRBJ2-3; no reliable D call. V dropped 1 base and J dropped 6 bases, with 5 bases sitting between them. The CDR3 length is 12 residues. Germline CDR1 SGHAT, CDR2 FQNNGV. The CDR3 DNA sequence: TGTGCCAGCAGCTTAGCGCTGGATACGCAGTATTTT. It specifies CASSLALDTQYF.

The chain joins TRBV27 to TRBJ2-3; no reliable D call. CDR3 length: 15 residues. The V gene's germline CDR1 is MNHEY and CDR2 SMNVEV (reference sequence). With 2 bases removed from V and 0 bases from J, the gap between germline ends came to 9 bases. CDR3 coding DNA: TGTGCCAGCAGTTTAAAAGGATCTAGCACAGATACGCAGTATTTT. Its translation is CASSLKGSSTDTQYF.

The genes are TRBV12-3 or TRBV12-4 and TRBJ1-2; D unclear. The V end lost 3 bases, the J end lost 8 bases, and 4 bases lay between the germline ends. The CDR3 runs 10 residues. CDR3 bases: TGTGCCAGCAGTTTTGAGGGCTACACCTTC. Translation gives CASSFEGYTF.

The chain uses TRBV29-1 and TRBJ2-7, with 13 bases fitting TRBD2. The J segment lost 3 bases and the V segment lost 1 base, leaving 9 bases of the junction unmatched. Germline assignment: CDR1 SQVTM and CDR2 ANQGSEA. CDR3 length: 17 amino acids. CDR3 in DNA: TGCAGCGTTGAAGGTGGAGTACTAGCGGGGGGGCACTACGAGCAGTACTTC. Residues: CSVEGGVLAGGHYEQYF.

This clonotype was counted between two and nine times. The chain joins TRBV2 to TRBJ1-4; D gene uncertain. Germline V gene lookup returns CDR1 SNHLY and CDR2 FYNNEI. The CDR3 is 13 amino acids. V lost 4 bases and J lost 8, with 11 bases in between. CDR3 sequence reads: CASSVGWEEKLFF. As DNA, the CDR3 is TGTGCCAGCAGTGTAGGGTGGGAGGAAAAACTGTTTTTT.

The J gene is TRBJ2-7, the V gene TRBV2, with TRBD1 matching 8 bases. CDR3 length: 15 residues. Unmatched junction bases numbered 5, after V lost 4 bases and J lost 0 bases. CDR1 is SNHLY, CDR2 FYNNEI, per germline. The DNA for the CDR3 is TGTGCCAGCAGTGCCCGGACAGGGAGCTCCTACGAGCAGTACTTC. This translates into CASSARTGSSYEQYF.